Below, 19 T cell receptor beta chains from the same sample are listed, as sequenced in a study of blood T cell repertoires in COVID-19. Profiled with immunoSEQ multiplex PCR; TCRdb holds only in-frame clones, not every one. The sample has tens of thousands of clones, about 80% seen once; the top ten hold about 16%. Sequencing was performed on peripheral blood. The receptors were gathered from a human donor in a cohort sampled during active COVID-19.

CDR3 sequence: CASSLRGQSTDTQYF. CDR3 bases: TGTGCCAGCAGCTTAAGAGGTCAGAGCACAGATACGCAGTATTTT. The J gene is TRBJ2-3, the V gene TRBV7-3; D gene unclear. Germline-derived CDR1 and CDR2 are SGHTA and FQGTGA. Trimming pared 1 base from V and 0 bases from J, leaving 8 bases between. The CDR3 is 15 amino acids.

The CDR3 nucleotides are TGTGCCAGCAGCACATCGTCCGGGACAGGGGGAAAACTGTTTTTT. This gives the protein CASSTSSGTGGKLFF. V and J are TRBV7-9 and TRBJ1-4; TRBD1 aligns across 11 bases. The V segment lost 5 bases and the J segment 10 bases; nucleotides outside the gene matches: 9. This CDR3 spans 15 amino acids. Germline values: CDR1 SEHNR, CDR2 FQNEAQ (reference sequence).

This clone was detected only a few times. The chain combines TRBV6-4 with TRBJ1-5; 7 nucleotides align to TRBD1. The ends lost 3 bases at V and 6 bases at J; junction bases unmatched: 11. CDR1 is MRHNA, CDR2 SNTAGT, per germline. The CDR3 is 16 residues long. The CDR3 protein is CASSEEGGWMGQPQHF. For the CDR3, the DNA is TGTGCCAGCAGTGAGGAAGGGGGCTGGATGGGTCAGCCCCAGCATTTT.

This chain connects TRBV28 to TRBJ2-1, with 11 bases that match TRBD2. Trimming removed 5 bases from V and 9 bases from J; junction bases left unmatched: 9. The length of the CDR3 is 15 residues. From germline, CDR1 is MDHEN and CDR2 SYDVKM. CDR3 nucleotides: TGTGCCAGCAGTACCTCTAGCGGGGGGCGGGGTGAGCAGTTCTTC. Translating gives CASSTSSGGRGEQFF.

The chain is built from TRBV3-1 (or the pseudogene TRBV3-2) and TRBJ2-5, with D possibly matching TRBD2 (5 bases). Germline V gene lookup returns CDR1 LGHDT and CDR2 YNNKEL (reference sequence). This CDR3 contains 13 residues. Trimming took off 0 bases at V and 5 bases at J, with 7 bases between the two ends. This CDR3 reads CASSQDEGETQYF. The CDR3 coding sequence is TGTGCCAGCAGCCAAGACGAGGGTGAGACCCAGTACTTC.

V is TRBV3-1 (or the pseudogene TRBV3-2) and J is TRBJ2-5; maybe TRBD2 (6 bases). Trimming pared 3 bases from V and 4 bases from J, leaving 6 bases between. Germline lookup yields CDR1 LGHDT and CDR2 YNNKEL (reference sequence). The CDR3 extends over 12 amino acids. The CDR3 loop is CASSQGGETQYF. The DNA for the CDR3 is TGTGCCAGCAGCCAGGGAGGAGAGACCCAGTACTTC.

The chain couples TRBV7-3 to TRBJ2-1; 11 bases are shared with TRBD2. The CDR3 runs to 15 residues. The germline V gene encodes CDR1 SGHTA and CDR2 FQGTGA. Germline trimming cut 5 bases from V and 4 bases from J; bases unmatched to any gene: 4. As DNA, the CDR3 is TGTGCCAGCAGCCTCTCTAGCGGGGGGTACAATGAGCAGTTCTTC. It is translated as CASSLSSGGYNEQFF.

The J gene is TRBJ2-2, the V gene TRBV19; tentatively, D is TRBD2 (5 bases). The CDR3 runs to 17 residues. The germline V and J ends were trimmed by 3 bases and 4 bases, with 18 bases remaining between them. Germline CDR1 and CDR2: LNHDA and SQIVND (reference sequence). CDR3: CASSISGDRKPTGELFF. The DNA of the CDR3 is TGTGCCAGTAGTATCAGCGGCGACCGGAAACCCACCGGGGAGCTGTTTTTT.

This rearrangement joins TRBV19 to TRBJ1-1, with D perhaps matching TRBD1 (6 bases). CDR3 length: 15 residues. Trimming cost V 4 bases and J 5 bases, with 17 bases left between them. Germline CDR1 reads LNHDA; CDR2 reads SQIVND (reference sequence). The DNA for the CDR3 is TGTGCCAGTAGTAGGGACATTTTCCGAGTTACTGAAGCTTTCTTT. Amino acids: CASSRDIFRVTEAFF.

The chain carries TRBV7-2 and TRBJ2-7; D is possibly TRBD2 (6 bases). CDR1 is SGHTA and CDR2 is FQGNSA in the germline V gene. V shed 1 base and J shed 5 bases, with 15 bases lying between them. The CDR3 sequence is 15 residues long. CDR3 region: CASSLEPGATHEQYF. The CDR3 DNA reads as TGTGCCAGCAGCTTAGAACCGGGAGCCACCCACGAGCAGTACTTC.

CDR3 protein: CASSPEGGSPLHF. CDR3 bases: TGTGCCAGCTCACCGGAAGGCGGCTCACCCCTCCACTTT. This chain uses TRBV18 with TRBJ1-6; D is ambiguous. Trimming shortened V by 3 bases and J by 10 bases, and 10 bases separated the two germline ends. Germline CDR1 KGHSH, CDR2 LQKENI. This CDR3 spans 13 amino acids.

V gene TRBV13 combines with J gene TRBJ1-4; 7 nucleotides align to TRBD1. The V gene's germline CDR1 is PRHDT and CDR2 FYEKMQ (reference sequence). The junction had 11 bases not matched to a gene; V was cut back by 2 bases and J by 8 bases. CDR3 length: 16 residues. CDR3 sequence reads: CASSLRSTGMREKLFF. The CDR3 DNA reads TGTGCCAGCAGCTTAAGATCGACAGGGATGAGGGAAAAACTGTTTTTT.

This chain links TRBV5-5 with TRBJ1-1, with D uncertain. Germline V gives CDR1 SGHKS, CDR2 YYEKEE (reference sequence). The CDR3 runs to 12 residues. V was cut by 3 bases and J by 11 bases, with 14 bases left in between. CDR3 nucleotides: TGTGCCAGCAGCTCGACACGTCTGGGTGCTTTCTTT. Translated, it gives CASSSTRLGAFF. Using reference TRBV5-5 and TRBJ1-1 for the parts outside the CDR3, the full variable domain is DAGVTQSPTHLIKTRGQQVTLRCSPISGHKSVSWYQQVLGQGPQFIFQYYEKEERGRGNFPDRFSARQFPNYSSELNVNALLLGDSALYLCASSSTRLGAFFGQGTRLTVV.

The chain uses TRBV5-1 and TRBJ1-1; D perhaps matches TRBD1 (5 bases). CDR3 length: 14 amino acids. Germline V gives CDR1 SGHRS, CDR2 YFSETQ. V was cut by 3 bases and J by 3 bases, with 12 bases left in between. The CDR3 nucleotides read TGCGCCAGCAGCTACCAGGGTCTTGACACTGAAGCTTTCTTT. Its protein is CASSYQGLDTEAFF.

V gene TRBV25-1 combines with J gene TRBJ2-1, with 7 bases aligning to TRBD2. Losses at the gene ends were 9 bases for V and 5 bases for J; bases not matched to a gene: 13. Per the germline V gene, CDR1 is MGHDK and CDR2 is SYGVNS. The CDR3 has 15 residues. The CDR3 loop reads CASLPGGAEDNEQFF. The CDR3 nucleotides read TGTGCCAGTCTCCCGGGGGGAGCAGAAGACAATGAGCAGTTCTTC.

The chain employs TRBV11-3 and TRBJ2-2, with a weak D call TRBD2 (6 bases). Per the germline V gene, CDR1 is SGHNT and CDR2 is YENEEA. This CDR3 has 16 residues. Trimming pared 5 bases from V and 4 bases from J, leaving 17 bases between. In DNA form, the CDR3 reads TGTGCCAGCAGCAAGCTAGCGCCCCGGAGCACCGGGGAGCTGTTTTTT. It specifies CASSKLAPRSTGELFF.

The chain is built from TRBV28 and TRBJ2-1; 13 nucleotides match TRBD2. The CDR3 is 17 residues long. After removal of 2 bases from V and 7 bases from J, the junction contained 8 bases not matched to a gene. CDR1 is MDHEN and CDR2 is SYDVKM in the germline V gene. The DNA of the CDR3 is TGTGCCAGCAGTTTAAGGACTAGCGGGAGTTGGCGAAATGAGCAGTTCTTC. Translation gives CASSLRTSGSWRNEQFF. The entire variable domain, with the rest obtained from reference TRBV28 and TRBJ2-1, is as follows: DVKVTQSSRYLVKRTGEKVFLECVQDMDHENMFWYRQDPGLGLRLIYFSYDVKMKEKGDIPEGYSVSREKKERFSLILESASTNQTSMYLCASSLRTSGSWRNEQFFGPGTRLTVL.

The chain links TRBV28 to TRBJ2-1; 7 bases fit TRBD1. The CDR3 is 15 residues long. The trim removed 2 bases at V and 13 bases at J, leaving 14 bases unmatched. The germline V gene has CDR1 MDHEN and CDR2 SYDVKM. The DNA for the CDR3 is TGTGCCAGCAGTTTACTCTCCCGAGGGGGCGCGGAACAGTTCTTC. It specifies CASSLLSRGGAEQFF.

The rearrangement uses TRBV7-9 and TRBJ1-1; TRBD1 matches 7 bases. V gave up 3 bases and J gave up 2 bases; unmatched junction bases: 6. This CDR3 has 15 amino acids. Germline CDR1 and CDR2: SEHNR and FQNEAQ (reference sequence). The CDR3, as DNA: TGTGCCAGCAGCTTCAGGACAGGATTTAACACTGAAGCTTTCTTT. Translated: CASSFRTGFNTEAFF.